The rows below give T cell receptor beta chains drawn from one sample of a study of beta chain features in type 1 diabetes. TCRdb keeps only in-frame clones here, not all; method: immunoSEQ multiplex PCR. The table shows a few hundred thousand clones, with over 12% occurring only once. Input material: naive CD4+ T cells from blood. The source of these receptors is a man aged 18 to 30 with type 1 diabetes. The CDR3 runs from the conserved cysteine through the conserved F or W. The order of the fields is V gene, clone size, D gene, J gene, CDR3 protein, CDR3 DNA. D genes are given only for firm matches. Clone size is stated in some rows and not others, as once, few, many or a class when expanded.

TRBV18	NA	TRBD1	TRBJ2-7	CASSPGTGFYEQYF	TGTGCCAGCTCACCCGGGACAGGGTTCTACGAGCAGTACTTC
TRBV28	few	TRBD1	TRBJ2-7	CASSGQGRSYEQYF	TGTGCCAGCAGTGGACAGGGTCGGTCCTACGAGCAGTACTTC
TRBV4-3	few	NA	TRBJ2-1	CASSQEGPSYNEQFF	TGCGCCAGCAGCCAAGAGGGCCCTTCCTACAATGAGCAGTTCTTC
TRBV28	NA	NA	TRBJ2-5	CASSYSQETQYF	TGTGCCAGCAGTTACAGCCAAGAGACCCAGTACTTC
TRBV11-2	NA	TRBD1	TRBJ2-1	CASSSNRDRGEQFF	TGTGCCAGCAGCTCAAATCGGGACAGGGGTGAGCAGTTCTTC
TRBV2	few	TRBD2	TRBJ2-7	CASRLLASPNYEQYF	TGTGCCAGCAGACTACTAGCGAGCCCTAACTACGAGCAGTACTTC
TRBV5-1	NA	NA	TRBJ2-3	CASHSTGDTQYF	TGCGCCAGCCACTCGACAGGAGATACGCAGTATTTT
TRBV30	few	TRBD1	TRBJ2-4	CATQGGQGKNIQYF	TGTGCCACCCAGGGGGGACAGGGAAAAAACATTCAGTACTTC
TRBV12-5	NA	TRBD1	TRBJ2-3	CASGLGQGRSDTQYF	TGTGCTAGTGGTTTGGGACAGGGTCGTTCAGATACGCAGTATTTT
TRBV7-9	few	NA	TRBJ2-7	CASSTSVTVEQYF	TGTGCCAGCAGCACGTCCGTAACGGTTGAGCAGTACTTC
TRBV4-3	NA	TRBD2	TRBJ2-5	CASSQDFLAGVETQYF	TGCGCCAGCAGCCAAGATTTCTTGGCGGGGGTGGAGACCCAGTACTTC
TRBV14	few	TRBD1	TRBJ1-6	CASSHGPTGFRTGSPLHF	TGTGCCAGCAGCCACGGGCCGACAGGGTTCAGGACGGGTTCACCCCTCCACTTT
TRBV5-1	NA	NA	TRBJ1-2	CASSLSLPGTATNYGYTF	TGCGCCAGCAGCTTGTCCCTCCCTGGGACTGCAACTAACTATGGCTACACCTTC
TRBV29-1	NA	TRBD1	TRBJ2-7	CSVEDPPGQTYEQYF	TGCAGCGTTGAAGATCCTCCGGGACAGACCTACGAGCAGTACTTC
TRBV5-4	NA	TRBD2	TRBJ2-1	CASSLLAGGRNEQFF	TGTGCCAGCAGCTTACTAGCGGGAGGGCGCAATGAGCAGTTCTTC
TRBV4-1	NA	TRBD1	TRBJ2-7	CASSQGTGAKNEQYF	TGCGCCAGCAGCCAAGGGACAGGGGCAAAGAACGAGCAGTACTTC
TRBV15	NA	NA	TRBJ1-1	CATSRDFTNSEAFF	TGTGCCACCAGCAGAGATTTCACAAACAGTGAAGCTTTCTTT
TRBV6-1	few	NA	TRBJ2-7	CASSDWAPLYVEQYF	TGTGCCAGCAGTGACTGGGCTCCACTTTACGTCGAGCAGTACTTC
TRBV7-9	NA	TRBD1	TRBJ2-7	CASSVDRVVGQYF	TGTGCCAGCAGCGTCGACAGGGTAGTAGGGCAGTACTTC
TRBV6-6	NA	TRBD1	TRBJ2-7	CASRSPGTGYEQYF	TGTGCCAGCAGATCCCCCGGGACAGGGTATGAGCAGTACTTC
TRBV5-1	NA	NA	TRBJ2-3	CASSPRGDTQYF	TGCGCCAGCAGCCCCCGGGGGGATACGCAGTATTTT
TRBV7-9	few	NA	TRBJ2-7	CASSATRGTSSYEQYF	TGTGCCAGCAGCGCCACCAGGGGAACCAGCTCCTACGAGCAGTACTTC
TRBV19	NA	TRBD1	TRBJ2-6	CASTFEGGGSGANVLTF	TGTGCCAGTACCTTTGAAGGGGGCGGGTCTGGGGCCAACGTCCTGACTTTC
TRBV19	few	TRBD1	TRBJ1-5	CASSQGADQPQHF	TGTGCCAGTAGCCAGGGGGCCGACCAGCCCCAGCATTTT
TRBV15	NA	TRBD2	TRBJ2-5	CATSRETSGRRGETQYF	TGTGCCACCAGCAGAGAGACTAGCGGGAGAAGGGGAGAGACCCAGTACTTC
TRBV11-2	NA	TRBD1	TRBJ2-6	CASSFGDRAGANVLTF	TGTGCCAGCAGCTTTGGGGACAGGGCTGGGGCCAACGTCCTGACTTTC
TRBV28	NA	NA	TRBJ2-6	CASSVRQQSGANVLTF	TGTGCCAGCAGCGTCAGGCAACAGAGTGGGGCCAACGTCCTGACTTTC
TRBV7-9	few	NA	TRBJ2-5	CASSLDLLEGTQYF	TGTGCCAGCAGCTTAGACCTTCTAGAGGGGACCCAGTACTTC
TRBV30	NA	NA	TRBJ2-1	CAWTPQSTQFF	TGTGCCTGGACCCCACAGAGTACCCAGTTCTTC
TRBV4-2	NA	NA	TRBJ1-1	CASSQEIAGRNTEAFF	TGTGCCAGCAGCCAAGAAATCGCGGGTCGGAACACTGAAGCTTTCTTT
TRBV7-9	NA	TRBD1	TRBJ2-7	CASSLAGQGNEEQYF	TGTGCCAGCAGCTTAGCGGGACAGGGGAATGAGGAGCAGTACTTC
TRBV30	NA	NA	TRBJ2-5	CAWRSKGVGETQYF	TGTGCCTGGAGGAGTAAGGGAGTTGGAGAGACCCAGTACTTC
TRBV5-4	NA	TRBD2	TRBJ2-2	CASSLRGGVTGELFF	TGTGCCAGCAGCTTGCGGGGGGGCGTGACCGGGGAGCTGTTTTTT
TRBV29-1	NA	TRBD1	TRBJ2-5	CSAPTGGETQYF	TGCAGCGCCCCAACAGGGGGGGAGACCCAGTACTTC
TRBV5-1	NA	TRBD2	TRBJ2-2	CASSHTTSGTGGELFF	TGCGCCAGCAGTCATACGACTAGCGGGACAGGCGGGGAGCTGTTTTTT
TRBV6-6	NA	NA	TRBJ2-2	CASSLLGEAGELFF	TGTGCCAGCAGCCTACTTGGGGAGGCCGGGGAGCTGTTTTTT
TRBV19	NA	NA	TRBJ2-3	CASSRSTDTQYF	TGTGCCAGTAGTCGGTCCACAGATACGCAGTATTTT
TRBV29-1	few	TRBD1	TRBJ2-7	CSAGEDRGAPYEQYF	TGCAGCGCCGGAGAGGACAGGGGGGCCCCCTACGAGCAGTACTTC
TRBV4-3	few	NA	TRBJ2-1	CASSQEDPLGANEQFF	TGCGCCAGCAGCCAAGAAGACCCATTGGGGGCCAATGAGCAGTTCTTC
TRBV18	few	NA	TRBJ1-5	CASSPAGSGQPQHF	TGTGCCAGCTCACCAGCAGGGTCAGGTCAGCCCCAGCATTTT
TRBV10-3	few	NA	TRBJ1-2	CAISEGPLDGYTF	TGTGCCATCAGTGAGGGGCCCTTGGATGGCTACACCTTC
TRBV29-1	few	TRBD2	TRBJ2-1	CSASRTSGRGNEQFF	TGCAGCGCCTCGAGGACTAGCGGGAGAGGCAATGAGCAGTTCTTC
TRBV14	NA	TRBD1	TRBJ2-2	CASSQRTGSNTGELFF	TGTGCCAGCAGCCAGAGGACAGGGTCGAACACCGGGGAGCTGTTTTTT